The 5 T cell receptor beta chains listed next were all sequenced from one sample in a study of OX40 agonist ivuxolimab in advanced cancers. Clones were sequenced by immunoSEQ multiplex PCR, and TCRdb holds only the in-frame ones, with some missing. The sample gives about 26,000 clones, approximately 85% of which show up once; approximately 35% is in the top ten. Sequencing was performed on CD4+ or CD8+ T cells sorted from blood, taken in a trial of the OX40 agonist ivuxolimab. The receptors come from an adult with an advanced solid tumor such as melanoma, head and neck, liver or kidney cancer.

This sequence joins TRBV6-5 and TRBJ2-5; 9 nucleotides line up with TRBD2. Germline loops: CDR1 MNHEY, CDR2 SVGAGI. The CDR3 runs 15 residues. V lost 7 bases and J lost 7; bases outside the gene matches: 13. The CDR3 DNA reads TGTGCCAGCACTAAGCGGGAGGCCTTGCGGGGGACCCAGTACTTC. It translates to CASTKREALRGTQYF.

The chain joins TRBV19 to TRBJ2-1, with a weak D call TRBD2 (6 bases). Germline V lookup: CDR1 LNHDA, CDR2 SQIVND (reference sequence). Deletions cut 3 bases from V and 7 bases from J, with 16 bases between. This CDR3 is built from 15 residues. The CDR3 loop is CASSIGGRQWNEQFF. The CDR3 DNA reads TGTGCCAGTAGTATCGGGGGACGCCAATGGAATGAGCAGTTCTTC.

The rearrangement links TRBV5-8 to TRBJ2-5, with 7 positions matching TRBD1. Trimming took 2 bases from V and 0 from J; bases not matched to a gene: 7. Per the germline V gene, CDR1 is SGHTS and CDR2 is YDEGEE. CDR3 length: 16 residues. CDR3 sequence reads: CASSLGQETNQETQYF. The CDR3 DNA reads TGTGCCAGCAGCTTAGGACAGGAAACCAACCAAGAGACCCAGTACTTC.

The chain links TRBV23-1 to TRBJ1-2; 7 nucleotides align to TRBD1. TRBV23-1 is labeled an ORF, and its function is uncertain. The CDR3 length is 19 residues. The ends lost 6 bases at V and 5 bases at J; junction bases unmatched: 24. CDR3 residues: CASSQVGEVETEGAYGYTF. The CDR3 DNA follows: TGCGCCAGCAGCCAGGTCGGGGAAGTGGAGACCGAGGGGGCGTATGGCTACACCTTC.

In regard to this clone: Different DNA sequences within this sample yield the same CDR3. V is TRBV2 and J is TRBJ1-2; 12 bases are a match to TRBD1. The CDR3 spans 17 residues. V dropped 2 bases and J dropped 8; count of bases not matched to a gene: 12. CDR1 and CDR2 (germline): SNHLY, FYNNEI. This CDR3 is CASSELEGQGARSGYTF. The CDR3 DNA is TGTGCCAGCAGTGAACTTGAGGGACAGGGGGCTAGGAGCGGCTACACCTTC.